This T cell receptor beta chain was obtained from a study of T cell responses to AZD1222 COVID-19 vaccine. Study-wide findings and caveats: Females outnumbered males among donors, who were mostly white British; clonal diversity was possibly underestimated. Following two doses of AZD1222, Spike-specific TCR breadth and depth rose. Spike as a whole was targeted by vaccine-associated CD4 TCRs, dominant at 160-218 and 743-854.

This CDR3 is built from 16 residues. The junction had 5 bases not matched to a gene; V was cut back by 0 bases and J by 2 bases. From germline, CDR1 is SGDLS and CDR2 YYNGEE. The data were produced by immunoSEQ multiplex PCR, yet TCRdb's version contains in-frame clones alone and is incomplete. The sample includes about 160,000 clones, 85% to 90% seen only once; the top ten take 5.5%. In the case of this clone: The antigen remains unidentified.

This receptor was obtained from an adult in good health. Sequencing was performed on peripheral blood, taken on day 0 of AZD1222 vaccination. This chain connects TRBV9 to TRBJ2-3; 8 bases agree with TRBD2. The CDR3 nucleotides read TGTGCCAGCAGCGTAGAAGCGGGGGCTACCACAGATACGCAGTATTTT. Amino acids: CASSVEAGATTDTQYF.